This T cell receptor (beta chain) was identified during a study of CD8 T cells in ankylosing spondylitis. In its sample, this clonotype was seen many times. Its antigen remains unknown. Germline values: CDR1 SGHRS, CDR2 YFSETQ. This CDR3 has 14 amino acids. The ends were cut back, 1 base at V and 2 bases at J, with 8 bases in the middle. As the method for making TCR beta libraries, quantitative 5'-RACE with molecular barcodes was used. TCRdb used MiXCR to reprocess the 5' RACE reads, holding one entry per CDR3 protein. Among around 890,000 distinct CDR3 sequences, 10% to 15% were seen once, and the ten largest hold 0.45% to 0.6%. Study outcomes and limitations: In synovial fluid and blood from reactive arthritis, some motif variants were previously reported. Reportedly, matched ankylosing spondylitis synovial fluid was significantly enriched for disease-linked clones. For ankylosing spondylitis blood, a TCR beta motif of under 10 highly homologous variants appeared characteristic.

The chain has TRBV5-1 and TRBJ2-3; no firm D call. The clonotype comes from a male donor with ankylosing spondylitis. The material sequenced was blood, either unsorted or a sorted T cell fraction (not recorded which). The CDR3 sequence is CASSLLASTDTQYF. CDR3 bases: TGCGCCAGCAGCTTGCTGGCTTCCACAGATACGCAGTATTTT.